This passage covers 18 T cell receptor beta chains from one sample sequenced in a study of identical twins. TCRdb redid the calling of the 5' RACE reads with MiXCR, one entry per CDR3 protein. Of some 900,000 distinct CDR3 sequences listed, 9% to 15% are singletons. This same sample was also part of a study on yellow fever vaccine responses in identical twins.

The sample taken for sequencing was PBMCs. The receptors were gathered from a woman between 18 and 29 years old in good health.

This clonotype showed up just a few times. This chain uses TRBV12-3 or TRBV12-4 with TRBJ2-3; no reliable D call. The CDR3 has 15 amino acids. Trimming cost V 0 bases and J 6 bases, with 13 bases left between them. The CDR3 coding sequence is TGTGCCAGCAGTTTAGCGGCCAGTATTGGTGATACGCAGTATTTT. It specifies CASSLAASIGDTQYF.

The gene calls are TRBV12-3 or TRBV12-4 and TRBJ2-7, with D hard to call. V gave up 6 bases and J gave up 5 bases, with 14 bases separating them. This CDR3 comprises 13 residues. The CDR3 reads CASRLTGSHEQYF. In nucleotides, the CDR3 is TGTGCCAGCAGATTGACCGGGTCTCACGAGCAGTACTTC.

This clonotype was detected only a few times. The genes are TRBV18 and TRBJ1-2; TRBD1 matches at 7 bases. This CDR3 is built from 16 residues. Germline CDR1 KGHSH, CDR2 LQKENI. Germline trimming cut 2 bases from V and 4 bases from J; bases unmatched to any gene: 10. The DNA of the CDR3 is TGTGCCAGCTCACCAAGACAGGGTGAGGGGGCCTATGGCTACACCTTC. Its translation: CASSPRQGEGAYGYTF.

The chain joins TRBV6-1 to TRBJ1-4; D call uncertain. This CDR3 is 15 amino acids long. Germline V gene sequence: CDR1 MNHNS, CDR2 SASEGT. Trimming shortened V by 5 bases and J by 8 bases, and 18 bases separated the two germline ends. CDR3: CASSKQTLSGEKLFF. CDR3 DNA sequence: TGTGCCAGCAGTAAACAGACACTCTCGGGGGAAAAACTGTTTTTT.

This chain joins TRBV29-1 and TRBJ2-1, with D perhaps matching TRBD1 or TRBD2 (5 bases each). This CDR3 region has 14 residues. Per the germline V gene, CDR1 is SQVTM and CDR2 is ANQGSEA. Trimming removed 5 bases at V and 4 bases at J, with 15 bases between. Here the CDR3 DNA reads TGCAGCGTTACCTCCGGGACCATGTACAATGAGCAGTTCTTC. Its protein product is CSVTSGTMYNEQFF.

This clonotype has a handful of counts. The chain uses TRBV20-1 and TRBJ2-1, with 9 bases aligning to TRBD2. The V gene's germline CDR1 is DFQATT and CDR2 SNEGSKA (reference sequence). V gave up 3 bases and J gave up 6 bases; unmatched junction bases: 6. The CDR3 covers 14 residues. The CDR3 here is CSASRGTSINEQFF. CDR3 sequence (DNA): TGCAGTGCTAGTAGGGGGACTAGCATCAATGAGCAGTTCTTC.

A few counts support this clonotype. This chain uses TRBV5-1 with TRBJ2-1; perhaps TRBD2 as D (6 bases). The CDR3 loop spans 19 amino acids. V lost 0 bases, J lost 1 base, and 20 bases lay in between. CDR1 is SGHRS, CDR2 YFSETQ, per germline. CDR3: CASSLAGLTSLRSYNEQFF. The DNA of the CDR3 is TGCGCCAGCAGCTTGGCCGGGTTGACTAGTCTTCGGTCCTACAATGAGCAGTTCTTC. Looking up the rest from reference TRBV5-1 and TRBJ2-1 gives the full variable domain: KAGVTQTPRYLIKTRGQQVTLSCSPISGHRSVSWYQQTPGQGLQFLFEYFSETQRNKGNFPGRFSGRQFSNSRSEMNVSTLELGDSALYLCASSLAGLTSLRSYNEQFFGPGTRLTVL.

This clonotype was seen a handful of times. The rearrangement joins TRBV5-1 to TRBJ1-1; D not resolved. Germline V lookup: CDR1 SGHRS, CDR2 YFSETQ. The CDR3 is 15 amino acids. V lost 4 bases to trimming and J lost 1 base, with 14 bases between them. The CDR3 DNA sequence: TGCGCCAGCAGCCCGAGCGGAGACCCGAACACTGAAGCTTTCTTT. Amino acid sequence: CASSPSGDPNTEAFF.

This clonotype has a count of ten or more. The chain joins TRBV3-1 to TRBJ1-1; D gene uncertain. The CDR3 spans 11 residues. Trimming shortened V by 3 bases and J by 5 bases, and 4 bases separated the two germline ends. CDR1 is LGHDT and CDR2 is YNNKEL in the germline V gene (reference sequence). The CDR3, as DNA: TGTGCCAGCAGCCATCTTACTGAAGCTTTCTTT. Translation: CASSHLTEAFF.

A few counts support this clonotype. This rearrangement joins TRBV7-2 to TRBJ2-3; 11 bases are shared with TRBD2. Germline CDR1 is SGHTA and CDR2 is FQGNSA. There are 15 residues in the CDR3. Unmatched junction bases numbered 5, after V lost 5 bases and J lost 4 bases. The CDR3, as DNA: TGTGCCAGCAGCCTTAGCGGGAGGGGGGCAGATACGCAGTATTTT. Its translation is CASSLSGRGADTQYF.

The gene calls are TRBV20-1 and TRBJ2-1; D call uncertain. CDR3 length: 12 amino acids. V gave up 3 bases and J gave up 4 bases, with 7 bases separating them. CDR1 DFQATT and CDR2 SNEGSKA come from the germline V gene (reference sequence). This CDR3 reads CSASILYNEQFF. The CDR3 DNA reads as TGCAGTGCTAGTATTTTATACAATGAGCAGTTCTTC.

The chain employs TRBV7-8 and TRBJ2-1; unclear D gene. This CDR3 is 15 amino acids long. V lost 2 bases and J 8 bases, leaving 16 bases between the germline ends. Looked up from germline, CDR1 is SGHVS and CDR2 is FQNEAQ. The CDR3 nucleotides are TGTGCCAGCAGCTTATATGGTGGTGGGCATTATGAGCAGTTCTTC. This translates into CASSLYGGGHYEQFF.

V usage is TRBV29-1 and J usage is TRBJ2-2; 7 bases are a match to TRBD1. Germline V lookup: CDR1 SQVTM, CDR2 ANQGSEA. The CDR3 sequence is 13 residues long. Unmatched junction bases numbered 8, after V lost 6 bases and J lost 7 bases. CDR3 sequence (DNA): TGCAGCGTAAACAGGGGCCAGCACGGGGAGCTGTTTTTT. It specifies CSVNRGQHGELFF.

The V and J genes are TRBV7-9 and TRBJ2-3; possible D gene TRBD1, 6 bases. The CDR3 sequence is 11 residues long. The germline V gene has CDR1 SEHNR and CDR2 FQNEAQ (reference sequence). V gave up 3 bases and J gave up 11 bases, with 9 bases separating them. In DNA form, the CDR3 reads TGTGCCAGCAGCTTCAGGGGTAGGCAGTATTTT. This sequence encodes CASSFRGRQYF.

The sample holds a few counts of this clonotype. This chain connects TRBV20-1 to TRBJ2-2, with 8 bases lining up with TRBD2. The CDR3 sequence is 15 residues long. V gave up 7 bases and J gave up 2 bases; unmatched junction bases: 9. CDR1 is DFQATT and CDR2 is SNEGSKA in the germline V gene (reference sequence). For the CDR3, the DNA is TGCAGTGTACCACGGGGGGGCGGAAACACCGGGGAGCTGTTTTTT. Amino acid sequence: CSVPRGGGNTGELFF.

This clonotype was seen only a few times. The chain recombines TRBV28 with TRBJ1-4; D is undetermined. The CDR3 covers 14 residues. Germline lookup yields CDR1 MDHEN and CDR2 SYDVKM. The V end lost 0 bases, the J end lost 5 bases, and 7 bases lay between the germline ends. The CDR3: CASSLWGGNEKLFF. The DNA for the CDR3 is TGTGCCAGCAGTTTATGGGGAGGCAATGAAAAACTGTTTTTT.

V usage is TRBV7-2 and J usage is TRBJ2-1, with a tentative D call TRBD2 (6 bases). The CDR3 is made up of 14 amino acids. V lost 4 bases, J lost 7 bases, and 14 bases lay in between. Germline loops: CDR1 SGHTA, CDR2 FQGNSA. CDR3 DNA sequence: TGTGCCAGCAGCTCCGCTACTAGCAGGAATGAGCAGTTCTTC. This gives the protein CASSSATSRNEQFF. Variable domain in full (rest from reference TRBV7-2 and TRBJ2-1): GAGVSQSPSNKVTEKGKDVELRCDPISGHTALYWYRQSLGQGLEFLIYFQGNSAPDKSGLPSDRFSAERTGGSVSTLTIQRTQQEDSAVYLCASSSATSRNEQFFGPGTRLTVL.

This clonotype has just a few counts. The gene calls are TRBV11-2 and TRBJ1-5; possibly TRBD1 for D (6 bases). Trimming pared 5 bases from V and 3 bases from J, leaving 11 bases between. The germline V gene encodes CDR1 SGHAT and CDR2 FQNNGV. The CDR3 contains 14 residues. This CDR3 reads CASSADSFNQPQHF. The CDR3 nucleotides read TGTGCCAGCAGCGCGGACAGTTTCAATCAGCCCCAGCATTTT.